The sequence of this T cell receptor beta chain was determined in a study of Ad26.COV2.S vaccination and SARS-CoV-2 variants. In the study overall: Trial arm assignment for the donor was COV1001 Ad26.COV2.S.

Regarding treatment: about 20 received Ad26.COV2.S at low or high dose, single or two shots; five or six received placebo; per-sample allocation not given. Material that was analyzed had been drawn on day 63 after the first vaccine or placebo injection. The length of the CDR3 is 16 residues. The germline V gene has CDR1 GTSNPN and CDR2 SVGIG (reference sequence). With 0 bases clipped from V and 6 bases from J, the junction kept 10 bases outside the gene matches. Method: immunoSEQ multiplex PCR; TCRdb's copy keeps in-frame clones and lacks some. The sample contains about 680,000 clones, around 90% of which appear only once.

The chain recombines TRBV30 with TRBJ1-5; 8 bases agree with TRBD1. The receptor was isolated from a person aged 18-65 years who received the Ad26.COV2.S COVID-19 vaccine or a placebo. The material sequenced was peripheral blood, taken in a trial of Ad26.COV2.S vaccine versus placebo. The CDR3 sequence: CAWSVRQGARGQPQHF. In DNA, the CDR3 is TGTGCCTGGAGTGTACGCCAGGGGGCCAGGGGTCAGCCCCAGCATTTT.